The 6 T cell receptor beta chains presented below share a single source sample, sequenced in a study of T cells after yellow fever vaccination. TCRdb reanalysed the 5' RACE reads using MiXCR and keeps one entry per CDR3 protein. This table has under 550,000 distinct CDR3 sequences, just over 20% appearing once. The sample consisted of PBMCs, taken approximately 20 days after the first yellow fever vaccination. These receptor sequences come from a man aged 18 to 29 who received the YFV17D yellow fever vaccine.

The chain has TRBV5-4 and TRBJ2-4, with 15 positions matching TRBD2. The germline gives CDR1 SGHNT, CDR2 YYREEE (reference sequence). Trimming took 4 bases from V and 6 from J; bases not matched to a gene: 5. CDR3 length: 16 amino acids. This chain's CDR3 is CASSKGTSGGTNIQYF. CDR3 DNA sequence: TGTGCCAGCAGCAAGGGGACTAGCGGGGGGACAAACATTCAGTACTTC.

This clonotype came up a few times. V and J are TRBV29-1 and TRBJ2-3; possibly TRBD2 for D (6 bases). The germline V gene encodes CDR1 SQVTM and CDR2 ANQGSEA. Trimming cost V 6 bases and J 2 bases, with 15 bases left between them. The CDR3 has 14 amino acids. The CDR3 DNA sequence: TGCAGCGTGGCGGCGGAGGGAACCACAGATACGCAGTATTTT. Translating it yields CSVAAEGTTDTQYF.

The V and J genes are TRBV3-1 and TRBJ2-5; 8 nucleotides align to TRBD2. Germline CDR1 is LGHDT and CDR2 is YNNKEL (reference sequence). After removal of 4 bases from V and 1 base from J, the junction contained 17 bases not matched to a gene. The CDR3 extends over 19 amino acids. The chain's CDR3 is CASSPKIQGSGGFQETQYF. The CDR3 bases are TGTGCCAGCAGCCCGAAGATCCAGGGCAGCGGGGGTTTCCAAGAGACCCAGTACTTC.

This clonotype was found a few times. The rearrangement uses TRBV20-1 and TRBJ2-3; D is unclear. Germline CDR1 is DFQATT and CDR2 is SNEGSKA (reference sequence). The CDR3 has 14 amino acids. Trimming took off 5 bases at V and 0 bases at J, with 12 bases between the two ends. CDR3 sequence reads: CSAYRADSTDTQYF. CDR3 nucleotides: TGCAGTGCTTACCGGGCCGATAGCACAGATACGCAGTATTTT.

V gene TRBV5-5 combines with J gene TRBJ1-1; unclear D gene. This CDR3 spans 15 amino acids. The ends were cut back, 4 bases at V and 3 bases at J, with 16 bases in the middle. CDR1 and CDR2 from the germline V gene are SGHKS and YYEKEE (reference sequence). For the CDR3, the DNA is TGTGCCAGCAGCCGCCGGACTCGAAGGGACACTGAAGCTTTCTTT. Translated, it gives CASSRRTRRDTEAFF.

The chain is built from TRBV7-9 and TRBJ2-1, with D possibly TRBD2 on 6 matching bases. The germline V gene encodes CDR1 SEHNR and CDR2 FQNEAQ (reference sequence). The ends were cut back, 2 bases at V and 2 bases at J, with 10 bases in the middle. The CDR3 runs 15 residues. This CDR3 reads CASSLTGLTYNEQFF. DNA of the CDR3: TGTGCCAGCAGCTTAACGGGACTGACCTACAATGAGCAGTTCTTC.